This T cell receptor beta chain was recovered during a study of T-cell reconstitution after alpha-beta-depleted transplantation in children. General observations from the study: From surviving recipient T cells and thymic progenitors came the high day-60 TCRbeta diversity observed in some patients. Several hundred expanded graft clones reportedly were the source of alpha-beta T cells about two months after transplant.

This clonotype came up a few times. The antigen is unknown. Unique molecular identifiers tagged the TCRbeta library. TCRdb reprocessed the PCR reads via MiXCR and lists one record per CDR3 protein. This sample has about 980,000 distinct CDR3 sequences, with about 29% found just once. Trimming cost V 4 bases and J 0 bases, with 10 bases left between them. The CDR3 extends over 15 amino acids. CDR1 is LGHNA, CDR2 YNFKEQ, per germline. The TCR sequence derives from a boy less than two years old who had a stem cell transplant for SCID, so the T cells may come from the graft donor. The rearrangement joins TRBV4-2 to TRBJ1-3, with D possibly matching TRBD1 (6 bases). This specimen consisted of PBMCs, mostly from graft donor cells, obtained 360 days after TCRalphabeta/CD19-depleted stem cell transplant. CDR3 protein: CASSPRGNSGNTIYF. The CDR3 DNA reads TGTGCCAGCAGCCCCAGGGGTAACTCTGGAAACACCATATATTTT.